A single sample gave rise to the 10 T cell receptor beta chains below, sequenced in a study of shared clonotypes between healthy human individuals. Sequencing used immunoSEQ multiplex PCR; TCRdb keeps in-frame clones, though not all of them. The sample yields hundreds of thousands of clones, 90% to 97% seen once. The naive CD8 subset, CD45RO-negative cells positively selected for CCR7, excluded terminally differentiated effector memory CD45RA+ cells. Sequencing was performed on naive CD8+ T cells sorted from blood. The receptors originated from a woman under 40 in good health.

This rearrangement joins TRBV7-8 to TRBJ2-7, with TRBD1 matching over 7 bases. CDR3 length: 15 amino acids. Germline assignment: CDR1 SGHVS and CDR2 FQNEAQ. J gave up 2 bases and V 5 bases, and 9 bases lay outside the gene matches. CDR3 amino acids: CASSTSDRKTYEQYF. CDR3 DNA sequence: TGTGCCAGCAGCACCTCGGACAGGAAGACCTACGAGCAGTACTTC.

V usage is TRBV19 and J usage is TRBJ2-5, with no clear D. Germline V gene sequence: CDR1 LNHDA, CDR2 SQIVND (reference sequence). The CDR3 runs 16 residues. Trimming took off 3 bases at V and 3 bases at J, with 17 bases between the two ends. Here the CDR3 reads CASSMFPQQWEETQYF. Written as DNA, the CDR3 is TGTGCCAGTAGTATGTTTCCCCAGCAATGGGAAGAGACCCAGTACTTC.

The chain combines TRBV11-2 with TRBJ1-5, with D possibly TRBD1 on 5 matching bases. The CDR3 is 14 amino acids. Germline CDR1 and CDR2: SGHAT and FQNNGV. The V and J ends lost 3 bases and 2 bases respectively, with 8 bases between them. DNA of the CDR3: TGTGCCAGCAGCTTGGGGCTCGGCAATCAGCCCCAGCATTTT. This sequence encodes CASSLGLGNQPQHF.

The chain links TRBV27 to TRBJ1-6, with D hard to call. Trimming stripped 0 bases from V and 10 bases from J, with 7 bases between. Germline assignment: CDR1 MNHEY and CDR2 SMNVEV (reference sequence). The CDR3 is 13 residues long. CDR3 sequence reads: CASSLSGLSPLHF. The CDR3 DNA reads TGTGCCAGCAGTTTATCGGGCCTGTCACCCCTCCACTTT.

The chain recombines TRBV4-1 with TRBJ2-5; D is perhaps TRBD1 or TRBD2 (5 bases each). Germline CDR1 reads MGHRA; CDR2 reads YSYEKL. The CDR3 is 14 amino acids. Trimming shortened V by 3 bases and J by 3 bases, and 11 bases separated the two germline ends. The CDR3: CASSQLGGEETQYF. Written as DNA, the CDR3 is TGCGCCAGCAGCCAGCTTGGGGGAGAAGAGACCCAGTACTTC.

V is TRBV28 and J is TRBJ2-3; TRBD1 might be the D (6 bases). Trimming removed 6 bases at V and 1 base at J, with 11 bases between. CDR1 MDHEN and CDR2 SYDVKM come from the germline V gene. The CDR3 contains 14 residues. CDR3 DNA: TGTGCCAGCAGGCAGACAGGAGGCACAGATACGCAGTATTTT. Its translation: CASRQTGGTDTQYF.

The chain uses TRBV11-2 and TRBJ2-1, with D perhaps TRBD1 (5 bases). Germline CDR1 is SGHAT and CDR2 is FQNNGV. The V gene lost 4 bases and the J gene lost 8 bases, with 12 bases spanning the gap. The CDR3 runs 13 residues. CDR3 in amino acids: CASSSSDTYEQFF. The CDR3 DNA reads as TGTGCCAGCAGCTCCTCGGACACTTATGAGCAGTTCTTC.

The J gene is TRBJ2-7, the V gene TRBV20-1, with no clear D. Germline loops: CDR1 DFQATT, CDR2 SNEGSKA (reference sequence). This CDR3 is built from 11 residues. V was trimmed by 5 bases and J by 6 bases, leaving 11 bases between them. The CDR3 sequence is CSAPLFAEQYF. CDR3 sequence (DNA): TGCAGTGCTCCTCTTTTCGCCGAGCAGTACTTC.

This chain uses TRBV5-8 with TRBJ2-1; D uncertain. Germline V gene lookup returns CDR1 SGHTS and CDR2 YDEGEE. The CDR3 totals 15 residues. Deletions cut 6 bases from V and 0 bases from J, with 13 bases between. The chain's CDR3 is CASTIGYGSYNEQFF. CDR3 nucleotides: TGTGCCAGCACCATCGGGTACGGCTCCTACAATGAGCAGTTCTTC.

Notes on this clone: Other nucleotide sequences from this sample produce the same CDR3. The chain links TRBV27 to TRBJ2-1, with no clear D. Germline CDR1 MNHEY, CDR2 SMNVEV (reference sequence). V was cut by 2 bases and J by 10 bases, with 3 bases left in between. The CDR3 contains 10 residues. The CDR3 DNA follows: TGTGCCAGCAGTTTACGCGAGCAGTTCTTC. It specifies CASSLREQFF.